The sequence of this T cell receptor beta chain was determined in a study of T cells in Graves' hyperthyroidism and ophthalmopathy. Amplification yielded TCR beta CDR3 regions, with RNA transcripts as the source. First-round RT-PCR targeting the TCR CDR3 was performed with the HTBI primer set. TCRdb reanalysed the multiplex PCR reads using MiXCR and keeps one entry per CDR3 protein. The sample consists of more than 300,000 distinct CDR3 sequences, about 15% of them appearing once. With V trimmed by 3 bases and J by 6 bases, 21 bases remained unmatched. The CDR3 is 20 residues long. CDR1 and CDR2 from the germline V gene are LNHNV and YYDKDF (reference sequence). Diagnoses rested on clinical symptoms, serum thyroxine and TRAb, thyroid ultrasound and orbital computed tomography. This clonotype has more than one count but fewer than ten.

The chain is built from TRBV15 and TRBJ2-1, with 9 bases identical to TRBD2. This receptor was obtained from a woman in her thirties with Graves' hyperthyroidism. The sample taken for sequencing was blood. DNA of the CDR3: TGTGCCACCAGCAGTCGGGCGGGAGGGCCTAGACTCAACCTGGCCAATGAGCAGTTCTTC. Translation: CATSSRAGGPRLNLANEQFF.